This T cell receptor (beta chain) comes out of a study of blood T cell repertoires in COVID-19. Study context: Nucleic acid was either cDNA or gDNA, and it came from T cells, B-cell-depleted T cells, or PBMCs.

In the original workflow: How many nucleated cells were present was estimated from reference gene primer amplification. The data were produced by immunoSEQ multiplex PCR, yet TCRdb's version contains in-frame clones alone and is incomplete. The V and J calls and clone size are taken from that table; D and trimming were inferred from the DNA. Of roughly 100,000 clones listed, approximately 89% were seen once; the top ten hold approximately 17%. The germline CDR1 and CDR2 sequences are SGHAT and FQNNGV. There are 15 residues in the CDR3. Trimming cost V 1 base and J 3 bases, with 7 bases left between them.

The sequence derives from an elderly woman in a cohort sampled during active COVID-19. What was sequenced was peripheral blood. The chain combines TRBV11-2 with TRBJ1-6; D perhaps matches TRBD1 (5 bases). CDR3: CASSLGDFYNSPLHF. DNA of the CDR3: TGTGCCAGCAGCTTAGGGGACTTCTATAATTCACCCCTCCACTTT.